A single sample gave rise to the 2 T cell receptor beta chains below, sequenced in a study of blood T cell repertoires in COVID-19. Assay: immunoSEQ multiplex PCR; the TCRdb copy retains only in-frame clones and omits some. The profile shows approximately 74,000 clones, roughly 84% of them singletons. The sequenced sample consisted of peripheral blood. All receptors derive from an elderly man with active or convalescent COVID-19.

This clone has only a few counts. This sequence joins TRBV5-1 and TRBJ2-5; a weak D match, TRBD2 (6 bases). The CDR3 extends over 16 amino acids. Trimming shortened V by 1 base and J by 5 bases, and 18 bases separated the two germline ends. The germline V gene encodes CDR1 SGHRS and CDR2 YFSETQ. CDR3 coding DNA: TGCGCCAGCAGCTTGTGGACGCCCGCGGGGCGGGAGACCCAGTACTTC. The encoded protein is CASSLWTPAGRETQYF.

The CDR3 bases are TGTGCCAGCAGTTTACAGTTCAATCAGCCCCAGCATTTT. It encodes CASSLQFNQPQHF. V gene TRBV27 combines with J gene TRBJ1-5; D uncertain. Germline V CDR1 and CDR2: MNHEY, SMNVEV (reference sequence). CDR3 length equals 13 residues. V gave up 2 bases and J gave up 3 bases, with 5 bases separating them.